What follows is one TCR beta chain and its context. This clonotype came up many times. Its antigen remains unidentified. No per-base quality is available; no much larger clone lies one base away. Trimmed from V: 7 bases; trimmed from J: 7 bases; junction bases lacking a gene match: 10. For CDR1 and CDR2, the germline V gene lists MDHEN and SYDVKM. Including cysteine and phenylalanine, the CDR3 has 15 amino acids. The CDR3 DNA has 45 bases and is translated from base 1. This sample was included in a study of response to subunit inactivated influenza vaccine (dated by TCRdb to 2017 to 2018). Study-level background: Deep quantitative profiling of the T cell receptor repertoire was used in the study to follow responses to a trivalent subunit inactivated influenza vaccine.

Library creation used RT-PCR. For sequencing, an Illumina HiSeq 2500 was employed. TCRdb passed the public sequencing reads through fastp at Q25 and MiXCR, retaining productive beta sequences. Each entry is one CDR3 protein sequence, shown with its most common DNA and genes. For this sample there are about 520,000 distinct CDR3 sequences; less than 7.5% appear just once. The leading ten clones occupy over 10% of the sample. General conclusions and limits of the study: According to the authors, only a limited number of new T cells may be recruited by each seasonal influenza vaccination.

This receptor chain uses TRBV28 and TRBJ2-3, with TRBD1 identical over 11 junction bases. This clonotype originated in a man aged 45 to 75 who received an inactivated influenza vaccine. Donor details come from another sample of the same person, matched by shared clones. The input for sequencing was PBMCs from blood, taken about 23 months after vaccination. For the CDR3, the sequence is CASNSEGQGVYTQYF. The sequenced DNA is TGTGCCAGCAACTCGGAGGGACAGGGGGTTTATACGCAGTATTTT.